These 17 T cell receptor beta chains originate from one sample sequenced in a study of chemoradiotherapy in HPV16-positive cancers. The protocol was immunoSEQ multiplex PCR, while the TCRdb copy is restricted to in-frame clones and leaves out a portion. The table has over a thousand clones, around 81% seen once. The source material was tumor tissue, sampled from a patient who underwent chemoradiotherapy. The receptors originated from a human donor with HPV-associated anogenital cancer.

V and J are TRBV11-2 and TRBJ2-2; unclear D gene. Germline V gene sequence: CDR1 SGHAT, CDR2 FQNNGV. The CDR3 runs 12 residues. V lost 1 base and J 6 bases, leaving 3 bases between the germline ends. CDR3 sequence: CASSLGAGELFF. Here the CDR3 DNA reads TGTGCCAGCAGCTTAGGGGCCGGGGAGCTGTTTTTT.

The chain links TRBV7-2 to TRBJ2-7, with 12 bases aligning to TRBD2. Per the germline V gene, CDR1 is SGHTA and CDR2 is FQGNSA. The junction had 7 bases not matched to a gene; V was cut back by 3 bases and J by 4 bases. The CDR3 length is 16 residues. The CDR3 sequence: CASSFLAGGPRYEQYF. The CDR3, as DNA: TGTGCCAGCAGCTTCCTAGCGGGGGGGCCTCGGTACGAGCAGTACTTC.

The J gene is TRBJ1-2, the V gene TRBV7-7; 11 nucleotides match TRBD1. The CDR3 runs 17 residues. Germline V lookup: CDR1 SSHAT, CDR2 FNYEAQ (reference sequence). Losses at the gene ends were 3 bases for V and 4 bases for J; bases not matched to a gene: 10. The CDR3 loop reads CASSFTGTGGRVYGYTF. The DNA for the CDR3 is TGTGCCAGCAGCTTTACCGGGACAGGGGGGCGGGTCTATGGCTACACCTTC. The complete variable domain, with remaining parts taken from reference TRBV7-7 and TRBJ1-2, reads GAGVSQSPRYKVTKRGQDVTLRCDPISSHATLYWYQQALGQGPEFLTYFNYEAQPDKSGLPSDRFSAERPEGSISTLTIQRTEQRDSAMYRCASSFTGTGGRVYGYTFGSGTRLTVV.

This clone is large within its sample. The chain employs TRBV25-1 and TRBJ1-5; a weak D match, TRBD1 (5 bases). The V end lost 6 bases, the J end lost 4 bases, and 13 bases lay between the germline ends. The CDR3 loop spans 14 amino acids. CDR1 is MGHDK and CDR2 is SYGVNS in the germline V gene. The DNA for the CDR3 is TGTGCCAGCAGCATAAAGGAGGGGAATCAGCCCCAGCATTTT. This translates into CASSIKEGNQPQHF. Using reference TRBV25-1 and TRBJ1-5 for the parts outside the CDR3, the full variable domain is EADIYQTPRYLVIGTGKKITLECSQTMGHDKMYWYQQDPGMELHLIHYSYGVNSTEKGDLSSESTVSRIRTEHFPLTLESARPSHTSQYLCASSIKEGNQPQHFGDGTRLSIL.

The rearrangement links TRBV7-2 to TRBJ1-3; D unresolved. Trimming removed 5 bases at V and 0 bases at J, with 14 bases between. This CDR3 comprises 16 residues. The V gene's germline CDR1 is SGHTA and CDR2 FQGNSA. For the CDR3, the DNA is TGTGCCAGCAGCACACACATGGTTGGCTCTGGAAACACCATATATTTT. It specifies CASSTHMVGSGNTIYF.

The chain joins TRBV9 to TRBJ2-3; D might be TRBD1 (5 bases). The germline gives CDR1 SGDLS, CDR2 YYNGEE. Trimming took 4 bases from V and 1 from J, leaving 19 bases between them. This CDR3 is built from 17 residues. DNA for the CDR3: TGTGCCAGCAGCCGCTTCGATAAAGGGGTTGGCACAGATACGCAGTATTTT. It is translated as CASSRFDKGVGTDTQYF.

The J gene is TRBJ2-7, the V gene TRBV7-2; perhaps TRBD2 as D (6 bases). The V gene's germline CDR1 is SGHTA and CDR2 FQGNSA. V lost 5 bases, J lost 6 bases, and 17 bases lay in between. CDR3 length equals 14 residues. CDR3 sequence reads: CASSPGRAGTEQYF. The CDR3 coding sequence is TGTGCCAGCAGCCCAGGAAGGGCGGGGACCGAGCAGTACTTC.

The V call is TRBV6-4, the J call TRBJ2-3; 9 nucleotides align to TRBD1. The CDR3 totals 14 residues. The V gene end was trimmed by 4 bases and the J gene end by 1 base; junction bases not matched to a gene: 0. Germline V gene sequence: CDR1 MRHNA, CDR2 SNTAGT. The CDR3 loop is CASSGTGGTDTQYF. CDR3 in DNA: TGTGCCAGCAGTGGGACAGGGGGCACAGATACGCAGTATTTT.

The chain combines TRBV4-3 with TRBJ2-1, with D uncertain. V shed 0 bases and J shed 1 base, with 10 bases lying between them. The germline gives CDR1 LGHNA, CDR2 YSLEER. The CDR3 is 16 residues long. The CDR3 DNA sequence: TGCGCCAGCAGCCAAGATGTTGCTGGGTCCTACAATGAGCAGTTCTTC. It translates to CASSQDVAGSYNEQFF.

The chain employs TRBV29-1 and TRBJ2-2; possibly TRBD2 for D (6 bases). Germline V lookup: CDR1 SQVTM, CDR2 ANQGSEA. Trimming removed 6 bases at V and 3 bases at J, with 14 bases between. The CDR3 loop spans 14 amino acids. Here the CDR3 DNA reads TGCAGCGTGGGGGGTACCGTGTACACCGGGGAGCTGTTTTTT. It is translated as CSVGGTVYTGELFF.

The V and J genes are TRBV19 and TRBJ2-7; 7 bases line up with TRBD2. The CDR3 has 14 amino acids. V gave up 6 bases and J gave up 0 bases; unmatched junction bases: 5. Germline V CDR1 and CDR2: LNHDA, SQIVND (reference sequence). This CDR3 reads CASRQAGNSYEQYF. The CDR3 DNA reads TGTGCCAGTAGACAAGCGGGAAACTCCTACGAGCAGTACTTC.

The chain combines TRBV10-3 with TRBJ1-2, with 9 positions matching TRBD1. V was clipped by 3 bases and J by 8 bases; unmatched bases: 7. Looked up from germline, CDR1 is ENHRY and CDR2 is SYGVKD. This CDR3 is 14 amino acids long. This CDR3 reads CAISDPDRGRGYTF. The CDR3 DNA sequence: TGTGCCATCAGTGACCCGGACAGGGGCAGGGGCTACACCTTC.

This clone is a singleton in its sample. The J gene is TRBJ2-7, the V gene TRBV28, with D unresolved. The CDR3 is 12 amino acids. CDR1 MDHEN and CDR2 SYDVKM come from the germline V gene. V was pared by 4 bases and J by 2 bases, with 6 bases between. The CDR3: CASSSNTYEQYF. In nucleotides, the CDR3 is TGTGCCAGCAGTTCCAACACCTACGAGCAGTACTTC.

The chain links TRBV7-8 to TRBJ2-1; a weak D match, TRBD2 (5 bases). The CDR3 has 17 residues. The germline CDR1 and CDR2 sequences are SGHVS and FQNEAQ. V shed 1 base and J shed 4 bases, with 17 bases lying between them. The CDR3 protein is CASSLVGSAKGYNEQFF. DNA of the CDR3: TGTGCCAGCAGCTTAGTAGGTAGCGCCAAAGGTTACAATGAGCAGTTCTTC.

The J gene is TRBJ1-1, the V gene TRBV11-2; D unclear. The CDR3 consists of 13 residues. V shed 3 bases and J shed 1 base, with 6 bases lying between them. Germline V gene lookup returns CDR1 SGHAT and CDR2 FQNNGV. The CDR3 is CASSFWGNTEAFF. In DNA form, the CDR3 reads TGTGCCAGCAGCTTCTGGGGGAACACTGAAGCTTTCTTT.

The V call is TRBV19, the J call TRBJ2-6; maybe TRBD2 (5 bases). Germline-derived CDR1 and CDR2 are LNHDA and SQIVND (reference sequence). V dropped 5 bases and J dropped 5 bases, with 22 bases sitting between them. CDR3 size: 18 residues. CDR3 sequence reads: CASSPEGTGARRANVLTF. The DNA of the CDR3 is TGTGCCAGTAGTCCCGAGGGAACGGGCGCCCGGAGGGCCAACGTCCTGACTTTC.

This chain links TRBV5-1 with TRBJ2-2; TRBD1 is a possible D gene (6 bases). Germline loops: CDR1 SGHRS, CDR2 YFSETQ. This CDR3 comprises 14 residues. Trimming removed 4 bases from V and 6 bases from J, with 13 bases in between. CDR3 in amino acids: CASSTDSPAGELFF. As DNA, the CDR3 is TGCGCCAGCAGCACGGACAGTCCGGCCGGGGAGCTGTTTTTT.